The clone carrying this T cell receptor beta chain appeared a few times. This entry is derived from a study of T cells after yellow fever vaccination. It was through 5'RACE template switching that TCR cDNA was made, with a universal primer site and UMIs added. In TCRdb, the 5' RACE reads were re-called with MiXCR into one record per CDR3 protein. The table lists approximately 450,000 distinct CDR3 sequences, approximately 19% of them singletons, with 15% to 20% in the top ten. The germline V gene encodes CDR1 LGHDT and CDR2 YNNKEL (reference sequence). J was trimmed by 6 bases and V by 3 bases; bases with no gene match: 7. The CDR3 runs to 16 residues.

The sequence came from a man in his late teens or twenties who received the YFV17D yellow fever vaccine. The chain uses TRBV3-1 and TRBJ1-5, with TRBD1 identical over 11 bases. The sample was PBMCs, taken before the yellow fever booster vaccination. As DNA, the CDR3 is TGTGCCAGCAGCCATCGGGACAGGGGGTCAGGTCAGCCCCAGCATTTT. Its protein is CASSHRDRGSGQPQHF.